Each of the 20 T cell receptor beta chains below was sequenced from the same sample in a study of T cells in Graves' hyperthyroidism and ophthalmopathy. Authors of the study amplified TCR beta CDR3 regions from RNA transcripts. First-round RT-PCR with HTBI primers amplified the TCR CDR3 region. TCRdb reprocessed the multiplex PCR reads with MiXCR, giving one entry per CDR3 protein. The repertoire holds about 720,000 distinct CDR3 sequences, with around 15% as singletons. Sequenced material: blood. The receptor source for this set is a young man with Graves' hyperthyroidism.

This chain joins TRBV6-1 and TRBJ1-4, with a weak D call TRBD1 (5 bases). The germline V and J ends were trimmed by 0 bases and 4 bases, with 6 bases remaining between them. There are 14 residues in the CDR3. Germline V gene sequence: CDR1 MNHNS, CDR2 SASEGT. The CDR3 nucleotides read TGTGCCAGCAGTGAAGCAGGGGATAATGAAAAACTGTTTTTT. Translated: CASSEAGDNEKLFF.

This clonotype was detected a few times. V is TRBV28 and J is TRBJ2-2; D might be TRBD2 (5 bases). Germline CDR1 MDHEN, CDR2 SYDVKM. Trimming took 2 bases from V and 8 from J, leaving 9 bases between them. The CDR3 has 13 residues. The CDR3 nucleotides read TGTGCCAGCAGTTTAACGGGGTGGGGGGAGCTGTTTTTT. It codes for CASSLTGWGELFF.

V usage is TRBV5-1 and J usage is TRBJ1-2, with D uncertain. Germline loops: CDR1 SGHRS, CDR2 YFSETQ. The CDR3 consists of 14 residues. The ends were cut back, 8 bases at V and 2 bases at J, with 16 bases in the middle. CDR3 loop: CARIADSANYGYTF. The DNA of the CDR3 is TGCGCCAGAATTGCGGACTCAGCCAACTATGGCTACACCTTC.

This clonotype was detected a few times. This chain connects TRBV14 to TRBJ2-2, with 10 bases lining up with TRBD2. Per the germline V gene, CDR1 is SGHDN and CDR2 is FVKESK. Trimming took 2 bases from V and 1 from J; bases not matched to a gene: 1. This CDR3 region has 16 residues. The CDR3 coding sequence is TGTGCCAGCAGCCAAAGGACTAGCGGGAACACCGGGGAGCTGTTTTTT. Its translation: CASSQRTSGNTGELFF.

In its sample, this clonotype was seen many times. The CDR3 DNA reads as TGTGCCACCAGTGATTTGCGGGCAGACTTCTACGAGCAGTACTTC. Residues: CATSDLRADFYEQYF. The V and J genes are TRBV24-1 and TRBJ2-7; D remains ambiguous. Germline V gene sequence: CDR1 KGHDR, CDR2 SFDVKD. This CDR3 region has 15 residues. Trimming took off 0 bases at V and 3 bases at J, with 11 bases between the two ends.

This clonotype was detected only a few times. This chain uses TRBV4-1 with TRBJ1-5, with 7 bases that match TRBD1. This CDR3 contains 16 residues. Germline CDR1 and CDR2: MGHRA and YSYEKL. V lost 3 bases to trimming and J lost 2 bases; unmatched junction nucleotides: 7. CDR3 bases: TGCGCCAGCAGCCATGCGACAGGGTTGGGCAATCAGCCCCAGCATTTT. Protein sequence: CASSHATGLGNQPQHF.

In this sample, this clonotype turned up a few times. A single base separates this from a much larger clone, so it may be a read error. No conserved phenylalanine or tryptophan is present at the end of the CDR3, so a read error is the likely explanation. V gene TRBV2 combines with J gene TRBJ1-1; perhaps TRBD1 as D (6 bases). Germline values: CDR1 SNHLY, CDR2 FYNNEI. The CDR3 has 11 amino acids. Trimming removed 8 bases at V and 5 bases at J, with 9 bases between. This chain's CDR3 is CASRQVTEAFI. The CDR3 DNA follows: TGTGCCAGCCGACAGGTTACTGAAGCTTTCATT.

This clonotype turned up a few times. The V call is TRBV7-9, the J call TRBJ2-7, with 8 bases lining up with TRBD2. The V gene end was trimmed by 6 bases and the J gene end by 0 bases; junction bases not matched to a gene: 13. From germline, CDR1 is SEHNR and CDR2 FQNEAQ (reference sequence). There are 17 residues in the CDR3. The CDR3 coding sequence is TGTGCCAGCAGTTTTCCAACGGGGGGGACCCACTCCTACGAGCAGTACTTC. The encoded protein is CASSFPTGGTHSYEQYF. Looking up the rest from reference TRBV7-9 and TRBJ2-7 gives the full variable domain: DTGVSQNPRHKITKRGQNVTFRCDPISEHNRLYWYRQTLGQGPEFLTYFQNEAQLEKSRLLSDRFSAERPKGSFSTLEIQRTEQGDSAMYLCASSFPTGGTHSYEQYFGPGTRLTVT.

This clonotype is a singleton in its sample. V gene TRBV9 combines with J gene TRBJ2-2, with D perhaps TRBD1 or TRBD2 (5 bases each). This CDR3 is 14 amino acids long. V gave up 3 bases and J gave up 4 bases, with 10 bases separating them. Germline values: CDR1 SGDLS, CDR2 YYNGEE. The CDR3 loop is CASSGDQSTGELFF. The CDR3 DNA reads TGTGCCAGCAGCGGGGACCAGAGCACCGGGGAGCTGTTTTTT. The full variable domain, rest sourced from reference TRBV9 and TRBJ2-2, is DSGVTQTPKHLITATGQRVTLRCSPRSGDLSVYWYQQSLDQGLQFLIQYYNGEERAKGNILERFSAQQFPDLHSELNLSSLELGDSALYFCASSGDQSTGELFFGEGSRLTVL.

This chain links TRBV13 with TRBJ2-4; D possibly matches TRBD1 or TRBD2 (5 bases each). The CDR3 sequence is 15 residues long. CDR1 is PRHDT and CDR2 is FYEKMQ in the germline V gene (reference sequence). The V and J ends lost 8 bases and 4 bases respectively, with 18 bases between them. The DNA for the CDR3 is TGTGCCAGCGCACTTCGGACGGGGACGAAAAACATTCAGTACTTC. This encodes CASALRTGTKNIQYF.

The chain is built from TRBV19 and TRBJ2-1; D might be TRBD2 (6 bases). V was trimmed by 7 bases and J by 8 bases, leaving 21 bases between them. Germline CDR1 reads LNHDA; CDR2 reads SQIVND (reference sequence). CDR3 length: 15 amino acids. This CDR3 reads CASIGRRAKVYEQFF. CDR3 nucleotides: TGTGCCAGTATAGGTCGGAGGGCCAAGGTCTATGAGCAGTTCTTC.

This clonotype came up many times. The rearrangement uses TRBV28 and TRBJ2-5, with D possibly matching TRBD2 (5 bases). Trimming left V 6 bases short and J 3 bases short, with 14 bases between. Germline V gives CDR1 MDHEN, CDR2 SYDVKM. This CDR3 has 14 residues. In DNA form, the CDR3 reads TGTGCCAGCAGGCCGCCCCCGGGAAAAGAGACCCAGTACTTC. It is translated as CASRPPPGKETQYF.

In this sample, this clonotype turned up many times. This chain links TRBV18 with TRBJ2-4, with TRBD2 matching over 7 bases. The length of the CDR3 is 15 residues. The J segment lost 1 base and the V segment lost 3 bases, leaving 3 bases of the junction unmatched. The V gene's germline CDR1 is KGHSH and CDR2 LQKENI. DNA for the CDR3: TGTGCCAGCTCACCGCCCGGGGGGGCCAAAAACATTCAGTACTTC. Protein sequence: CASSPPGGAKNIQYF. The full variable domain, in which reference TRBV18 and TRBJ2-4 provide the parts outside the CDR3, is NAGVMQNPRHLVRRRGQEARLRCSPMKGHSHVYWYRQLPEEGLKFMVYLQKENIIDESGMPKERFSAEFPKEGPSILRIQQVVRGDSAAYFCASSPPGGAKNIQYFGAGTRLSVL.

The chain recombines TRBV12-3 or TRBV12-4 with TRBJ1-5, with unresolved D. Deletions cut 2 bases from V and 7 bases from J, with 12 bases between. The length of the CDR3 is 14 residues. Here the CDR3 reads CASSLRRNNQPQHF. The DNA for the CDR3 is TGTGCCAGCAGTTTAAGGAGGAACAACCAGCCCCAGCATTTT.

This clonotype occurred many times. This CDR3 is CASSFHYKETQYF. The CDR3 nucleotides are TGTGCCAGCAGTTTTCACTACAAAGAGACCCAGTACTTC. V usage is TRBV27 and J usage is TRBJ2-5; D is unclear. This CDR3 comprises 13 residues. Trimming shortened V by 3 bases and J by 3 bases, and 8 bases separated the two germline ends. Germline V gene lookup returns CDR1 MNHEY and CDR2 SMNVEV (reference sequence).

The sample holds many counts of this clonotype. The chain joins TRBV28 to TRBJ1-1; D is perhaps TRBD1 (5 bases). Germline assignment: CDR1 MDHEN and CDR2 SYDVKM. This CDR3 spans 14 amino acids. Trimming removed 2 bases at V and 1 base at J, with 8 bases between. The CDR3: CASSLRTPNTEAFF. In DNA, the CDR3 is TGTGCCAGCAGTTTACGGACACCGAACACTGAAGCTTTCTTT. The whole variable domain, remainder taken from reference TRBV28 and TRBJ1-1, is DVKVTQSSRYLVKRTGEKVFLECVQDMDHENMFWYRQDPGLGLRLIYFSYDVKMKEKGDIPEGYSVSREKKERFSLILESASTNQTSMYLCASSLRTPNTEAFFGQGTRLTVV.

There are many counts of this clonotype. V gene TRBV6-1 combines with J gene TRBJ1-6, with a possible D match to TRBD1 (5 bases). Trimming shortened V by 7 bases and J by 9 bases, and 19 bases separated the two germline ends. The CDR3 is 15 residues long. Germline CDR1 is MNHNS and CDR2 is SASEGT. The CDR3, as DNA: TGTGCCAGCACCCCGGGGGATAGGCTTGGTTCACCCCTCCACTTT. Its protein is CASTPGDRLGSPLHF.

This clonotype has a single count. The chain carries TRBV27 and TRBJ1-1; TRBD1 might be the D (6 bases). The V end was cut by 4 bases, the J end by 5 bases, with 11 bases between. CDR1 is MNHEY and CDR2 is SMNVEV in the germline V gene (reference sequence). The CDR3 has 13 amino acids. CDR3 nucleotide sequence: TGTGCCAGCAGTTACAGGGAAGGTACTGAAGCTTTCTTT. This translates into CASSYREGTEAFF.

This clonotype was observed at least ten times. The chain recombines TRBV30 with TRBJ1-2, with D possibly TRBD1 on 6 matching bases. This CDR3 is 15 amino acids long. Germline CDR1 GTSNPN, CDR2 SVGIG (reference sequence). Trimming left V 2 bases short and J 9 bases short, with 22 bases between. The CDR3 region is CAWSSRHTGKGRYTF. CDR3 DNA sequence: TGTGCCTGGAGTTCCCGTCACACAGGGAAAGGTCGCTACACCTTC.

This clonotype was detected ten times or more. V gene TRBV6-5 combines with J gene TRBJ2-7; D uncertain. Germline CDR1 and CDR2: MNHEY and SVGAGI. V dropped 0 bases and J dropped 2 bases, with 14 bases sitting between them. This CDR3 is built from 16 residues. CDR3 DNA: TGTGCCAGCAGTTACTCGATACTGGGCGGCCCCTACGAGCAGTACTTC. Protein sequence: CASSYSILGGPYEQYF.